The next 15 T cell receptor beta chains were all read from a single sample in a study of blood T cell repertoires in COVID-19. The table came from immunoSEQ multiplex PCR; TCRdb's copy has only in-frame clones and leaves some out. The table shows 300,000 to 350,000 clones, with 88% occurring only once. Sequenced: peripheral blood. These receptors all stem from a woman aged 70-85 years with COVID-19, enrolled during active disease.

CDR3 in DNA: TGTGCCAGCTCACCACAGGAGGAAGGGTACACTGAAGCTTTCTTT. It codes for CASSPQEEGYTEAFF. The V call is TRBV18, the J call TRBJ1-1; D remains ambiguous. Germline assignment: CDR1 KGHSH and CDR2 LQKENI. The CDR3 has 15 residues. V lost 1 base to trimming and J lost 3 bases, with 12 bases between them.

In its sample, this clone was seen once. V and J are TRBV19 and TRBJ2-7, with 10 bases aligning to TRBD1. Trimming removed 4 bases from V and 2 bases from J; junction bases left unmatched: 2. Germline assignment: CDR1 LNHDA and CDR2 SQIVND (reference sequence). The CDR3 totals 14 residues. The CDR3 DNA follows: TGTGCCAGTAGTAGGGGGACAGGGGCCTACGAGCAGTACTTC. It yields the protein CASSRGTGAYEQYF.

The chain employs TRBV19 and TRBJ1-5; D call uncertain. This CDR3 spans 13 amino acids. Germline-derived CDR1 and CDR2 are LNHDA and SQIVND (reference sequence). V was trimmed by 5 bases and J by 4 bases, leaving 9 bases between them. The CDR3 here is CASSEQKNQPQHF. In DNA, the CDR3 is TGTGCCAGTAGTGAACAGAAAAATCAGCCCCAGCATTTT.

V gene TRBV10-3 combines with J gene TRBJ2-7, with D perhaps TRBD2 (6 bases). CDR3 length equals 14 residues. V was clipped by 4 bases and J by 2 bases, with 12 bases between them. Germline V gives CDR1 ENHRY, CDR2 SYGVKD. The DNA of the CDR3 is TGTGCCATCAGTGTAACCGGGGGAGCCTACGAGCAGTACTTC. Amino acid sequence: CAISVTGGAYEQYF.

The chain employs TRBV28 and TRBJ2-7, with D hard to call. Per germline, CDR1 MDHEN and CDR2 SYDVKM. The CDR3 sequence is 14 residues long. With 3 bases removed from V and 3 bases from J, the gap between germline ends came to 12 bases. CDR3 sequence: CASSLGDTFYEQYF. In nucleotides, the CDR3 is TGTGCCAGCAGTTTGGGTGACACCTTCTACGAGCAGTACTTC. Filled out from reference TRBV28 and TRBJ2-7, the complete variable domain reads DVKVTQSSRYLVKRTGEKVFLECVQDMDHENMFWYRQDPGLGLRLIYFSYDVKMKEKGDIPEGYSVSREKKERFSLILESASTNQTSMYLCASSLGDTFYEQYFGPGTRLTVT.

The chain joins TRBV28 to TRBJ1-1; D perhaps matches TRBD1 (6 bases). V dropped 5 bases and J dropped 2 bases, with 21 bases sitting between them. Germline V gene data show CDR1 as MDHEN and CDR2 as SYDVKM. There are 17 residues in the CDR3. CDR3 amino acids: CASSILIGGPLNTEAFF. CDR3 sequence (DNA): TGTGCCAGCAGTATTCTCATCGGGGGGCCCCTTAACACTGAAGCTTTCTTT.

The rearrangement links TRBV10-2 to TRBJ2-7; 10 nucleotides match TRBD1. The germline gives CDR1 WSHSY, CDR2 SAAADI. The CDR3 is 14 amino acids. The V segment lost 5 bases and the J segment 0 bases; nucleotides outside the gene matches: 1. For the CDR3, the DNA is TGCGCCAGCAGTTGGACAGGGGGCTCCTACGAGCAGTACTTC. It translates to CASSWTGGSYEQYF.

The rearrangement uses TRBV2 and TRBJ1-2; a possible D gene is TRBD1 (5 bases). This CDR3 comprises 14 residues. Germline V CDR1 and CDR2: SNHLY, FYNNEI. Trimming removed 6 bases at V and 3 bases at J, with 14 bases between. DNA of the CDR3: TGTGCCAGCAGGACAGAGGTTTCACACTATGGCTACACCTTC. It specifies CASRTEVSHYGYTF.

The rearrangement links TRBV24-1 to TRBJ2-1; 8 positions agree with TRBD1. The germline gives CDR1 KGHDR, CDR2 SFDVKD. V was clipped by 4 bases and J by 7 bases; unmatched bases: 5. The CDR3 runs 14 residues. DNA for the CDR3: TGTGCCACCAGTGAACAGGGGGAGAGGAATGAGCAGTTCTTC. It specifies CATSEQGERNEQFF.

V usage is TRBV13 and J usage is TRBJ2-5; 7 bases match TRBD1. Germline values: CDR1 PRHDT, CDR2 FYEKMQ (reference sequence). With V trimmed by 4 bases and J by 2 bases, 7 bases remained unmatched. This CDR3 contains 15 residues. CDR3 loop: CASSSQNRGQETQYF. In nucleotides, the CDR3 is TGTGCCAGCAGCTCACAAAACAGGGGACAAGAGACCCAGTACTTC.

The chain is built from TRBV7-6 and TRBJ2-1, with 7 bases lining up with TRBD2. V dropped 0 bases and J dropped 7; count of bases not matched to a gene: 6. Germline V CDR1 and CDR2: SGHVS, FNYEAQ. This CDR3 is 15 amino acids long. CDR3 nucleotide sequence: TGTGCCAGCAGCTTAGCCCCGGGGGGTAGGAATGAGCAGTTCTTC. This sequence encodes CASSLAPGGRNEQFF.

The CDR3 sequence: CASSLVVFDNQPQHF. DNA for the CDR3: TGTGCCAGCAGCTTAGTAGTCTTCGATAATCAGCCCCAGCATTTT. This chain links TRBV11-1 with TRBJ1-5; no firm D call. The CDR3 contains 15 residues. V gave up 1 base and J gave up 4 bases, with 11 bases separating them. Germline CDR1 reads SGHAT; CDR2 reads FQDESV (reference sequence).

The rearrangement links TRBV2 to TRBJ1-5; maybe TRBD1 (6 bases). Trimming removed 7 bases at V and 0 bases at J, with 13 bases between. The CDR3 has 15 amino acids. Germline values: CDR1 SNHLY, CDR2 FYNNEI. The DNA of the CDR3 is TGTGCCAGCACGGGGACATCTGATAGCAATCAGCCCCAGCATTTT. This gives the protein CASTGTSDSNQPQHF.

This rearrangement joins TRBV6-6 to TRBJ1-3, with 8 nucleotides matching TRBD1. Per germline, CDR1 MNHNY and CDR2 SVGAGI (reference sequence). The V gene end was trimmed by 5 bases and the J gene end by 2 bases; junction bases not matched to a gene: 2. The CDR3 length is 14 residues. The CDR3 nucleotides read TGTGCCAGCAGTGCGACAGGGGCTGGAAACACCATATATTTT. Translating gives CASSATGAGNTIYF.

This chain joins TRBV6-5 and TRBJ1-2; unclear D gene. The CDR3 extends over 15 amino acids. Trimming stripped 7 bases from V and 3 bases from J, with 18 bases between. CDR1 MNHEY and CDR2 SVGAGI come from the germline V gene. The CDR3 here is CASTYLPGIDYGYTF. The CDR3 DNA follows: TGTGCCAGCACCTATCTCCCGGGAATTGACTATGGCTACACCTTC.